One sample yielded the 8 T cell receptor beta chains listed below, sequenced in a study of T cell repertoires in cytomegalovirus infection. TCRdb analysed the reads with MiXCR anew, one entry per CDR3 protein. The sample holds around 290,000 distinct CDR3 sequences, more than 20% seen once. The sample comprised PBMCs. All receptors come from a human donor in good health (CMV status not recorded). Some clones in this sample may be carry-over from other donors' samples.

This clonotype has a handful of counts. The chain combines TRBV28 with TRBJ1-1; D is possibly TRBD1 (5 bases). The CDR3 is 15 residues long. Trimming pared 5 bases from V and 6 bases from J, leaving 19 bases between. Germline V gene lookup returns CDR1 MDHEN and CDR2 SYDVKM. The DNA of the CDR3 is TGTGCCAGCAGTCCAGCCCAGGGCCAGGGTCCTGAAGCTTTCTTT. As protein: CASSPAQGQGPEAFF.

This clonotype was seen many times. This CDR3 is CASSVRGNQPQHF. CDR3 bases: TGTGCCAGCAGCGTCAGGGGAAATCAGCCCCAGCATTTT. V gene TRBV7-2 combines with J gene TRBJ1-5; D perhaps matches TRBD1 (6 bases). Germline V lookup: CDR1 SGHTA, CDR2 FQGNSA. Trimming took off 5 bases at V and 4 bases at J, with 9 bases between the two ends. The CDR3 spans 13 residues.

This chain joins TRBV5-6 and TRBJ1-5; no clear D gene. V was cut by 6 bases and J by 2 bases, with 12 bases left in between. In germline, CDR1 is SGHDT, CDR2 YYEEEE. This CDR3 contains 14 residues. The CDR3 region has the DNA TGTGCCAGCAAGCGCTCCATTGGCAATCAGCCCCAGCATTTT. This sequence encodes CASKRSIGNQPQHF.

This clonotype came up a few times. DNA for the CDR3: TGTGCCAGCAGTTCCGACCTAGGACAGGGGGCAAGCGAGCAGTACTTC. Its protein product is CASSSDLGQGASEQYF. The chain has TRBV28 and TRBJ2-7; 11 bases agree with TRBD1. After removal of 4 bases from V and 6 bases from J, the junction contained 11 bases not matched to a gene. Germline V gene lookup returns CDR1 MDHEN and CDR2 SYDVKM. This CDR3 is built from 16 residues.

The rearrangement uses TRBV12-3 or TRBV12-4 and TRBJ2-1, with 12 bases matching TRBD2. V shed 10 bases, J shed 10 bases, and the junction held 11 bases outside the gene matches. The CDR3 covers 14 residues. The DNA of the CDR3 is TGTGCCAACTCTAGCGGGAGGGCCCTCATAGAGCAGTTCTTC. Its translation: CANSSGRALIEQFF.

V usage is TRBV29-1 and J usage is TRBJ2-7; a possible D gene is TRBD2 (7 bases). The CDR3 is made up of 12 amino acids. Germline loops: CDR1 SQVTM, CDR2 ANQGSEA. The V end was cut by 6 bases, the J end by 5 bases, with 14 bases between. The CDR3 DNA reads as TGCAGCGTCGACGGGGGGCTAGACGAGCAGTACTTC. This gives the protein CSVDGGLDEQYF.

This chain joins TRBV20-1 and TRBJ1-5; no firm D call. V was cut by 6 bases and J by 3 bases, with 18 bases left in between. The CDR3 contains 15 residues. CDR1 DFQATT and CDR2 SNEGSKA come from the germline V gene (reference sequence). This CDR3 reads CSARISGSFNQPQHF. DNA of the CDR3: TGCAGTGCAAGGATTAGCGGTTCCTTCAATCAGCCCCAGCATTTT.

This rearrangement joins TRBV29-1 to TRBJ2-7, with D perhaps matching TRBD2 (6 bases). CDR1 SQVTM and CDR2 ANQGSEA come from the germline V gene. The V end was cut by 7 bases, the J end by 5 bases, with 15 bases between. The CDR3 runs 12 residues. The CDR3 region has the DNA TGCAGCGATGCGGGATTTTGGGACGAGCAGTACGTC. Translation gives CSDAGFWDEQYV.